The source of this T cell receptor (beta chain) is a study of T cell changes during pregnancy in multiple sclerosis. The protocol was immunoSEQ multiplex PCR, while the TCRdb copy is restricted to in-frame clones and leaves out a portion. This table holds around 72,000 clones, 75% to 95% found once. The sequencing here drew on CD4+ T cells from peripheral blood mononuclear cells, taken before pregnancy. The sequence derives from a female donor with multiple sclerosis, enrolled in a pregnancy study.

The CDR3 region has the DNA TGCAGCTCCAAAGGGGGAGGGGAGAACACTGAAGCTTTCTTT. This translates into CSSKGGGENTEAFF. The V and J genes are TRBV29-1 and TRBJ1-1; the D gene is possibly TRBD1 (6 bases). The V gene's germline CDR1 is SQVTM and CDR2 ANQGSEA. This CDR3 spans 14 amino acids. Between the trimmed V and J ends, which lost 8 bases and 1 base, there was a span of 17 bases.